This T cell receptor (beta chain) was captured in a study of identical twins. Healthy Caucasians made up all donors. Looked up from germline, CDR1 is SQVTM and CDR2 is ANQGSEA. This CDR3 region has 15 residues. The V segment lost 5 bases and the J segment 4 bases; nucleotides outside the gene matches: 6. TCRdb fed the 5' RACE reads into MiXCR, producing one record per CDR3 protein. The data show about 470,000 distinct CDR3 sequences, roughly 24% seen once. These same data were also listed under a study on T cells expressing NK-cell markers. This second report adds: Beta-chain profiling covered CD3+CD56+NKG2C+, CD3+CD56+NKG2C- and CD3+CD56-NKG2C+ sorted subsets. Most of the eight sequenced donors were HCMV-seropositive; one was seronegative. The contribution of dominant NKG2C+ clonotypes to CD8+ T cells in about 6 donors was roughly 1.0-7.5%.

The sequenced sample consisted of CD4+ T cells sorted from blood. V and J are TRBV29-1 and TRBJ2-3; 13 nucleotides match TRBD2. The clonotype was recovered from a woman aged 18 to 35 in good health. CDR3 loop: CSVPLGLAGADTQYF. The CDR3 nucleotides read TGCAGCGTTCCCCTCGGACTAGCGGGGGCAGATACGCAGTATTTT.